The 10 T cell receptor beta chains in this list originate from one sample, sequenced in a study of T cell responses to AZD1222 COVID-19 vaccine. Profiling relied on immunoSEQ multiplex PCR, and the TCRdb table lists in-frame clones only, not all of them. Among about 100,000 clones listed, roughly 87% were seen once. Specimen: peripheral blood, collected on day 0 of AZD1222 vaccination. Source of these receptors: an adult in good health.

In DNA form, the CDR3 reads TGTGCCAGCAGTGCTGAACAGGGATCCAATCAGCCCCAGCATTTT. This gives the protein CASSAEQGSNQPQHF. The V gene is TRBV2, the J gene TRBJ1-5, with a weak D call TRBD1 (6 bases). CDR1 SNHLY and CDR2 FYNNEI come from the germline V gene. The CDR3 spans 15 residues. The V end lost 4 bases, the J end lost 3 bases, and 13 bases lay between the germline ends.

The chain is built from TRBV24-1 and TRBJ2-7; 9 nucleotides agree with TRBD2. Looked up from germline, CDR1 is KGHDR and CDR2 is SFDVKD. There are 16 residues in the CDR3. V trimming: 0 bases; J trimming: 2 bases; junction bases outside the gene matches: 4. CDR3 in DNA: TGTGCCACCAGTGATTTGATAGCGGGGGAGCCCTACGAGCAGTACGTC. This codes for CATSDLIAGEPYEQYV.

The CDR3 DNA sequence: TGTGCCAGCAGCTTGGTCGGTCGTTTTAGCGGGGCCTACAATGAGCAGTTCTTC. Translation gives CASSLVGRFSGAYNEQFF. The chain uses TRBV5-6 and TRBJ2-1; the match to TRBD2 covers 8 bases. Germline V gene sequence: CDR1 SGHDT, CDR2 YYEEEE. V dropped 0 bases and J dropped 2; count of bases not matched to a gene: 10. The CDR3 totals 18 residues.

As regards this clone: Other DNA sequences in this sample translate to the same CDR3. The V and J genes are TRBV6-2 or TRBV6-3 and TRBJ2-7, with 8 nucleotides matching TRBD1. The CDR3 runs to 14 residues. V lost 4 bases to trimming and J lost 1 base; unmatched junction nucleotides: 3. Germline CDR1 MNHEY, CDR2 SVGEGT. Here the CDR3 reads CASSSRTGSYEQYF. CDR3 sequence (DNA): TGTGCCAGCAGTTCCAGGACAGGGTCCTACGAGCAGTACTTC.

The chain is built from TRBV6-5 and TRBJ1-3; unclear D gene. The germline V gene has CDR1 MNHEY and CDR2 SVGAGI. V lost 0 bases and J lost 2, with 11 bases in between. The CDR3 contains 16 residues. The CDR3 loop is CASSYSARVPGNTIYF. Here the CDR3 DNA reads TGTGCCAGCAGTTACTCGGCGAGGGTCCCTGGAAACACCATATATTTT.

The chain links TRBV19 to TRBJ1-3, with D uncertain. The CDR3 loop spans 11 amino acids. Germline V lookup: CDR1 LNHDA, CDR2 SQIVND (reference sequence). V shed 3 bases and J shed 7 bases, with 4 bases lying between them. CDR3 nucleotide sequence: TGTGCCAGTAGTATGGGTAACACCATATATTTT. This encodes CASSMGNTIYF. The variable domain in full, completed from reference TRBV19 and TRBJ1-3, reads DGGITQSPKYLFRKEGQNVTLSCEQNLNHDAMYWYRQDPGQGLRLIYYSQIVNDFQKGDIAEGYSVSREKKESFPLTVTSAQKNPTAFYLCASSMGNTIYFGEGSWLTVV.

The V and J genes are TRBV10-2 and TRBJ2-5; D might be TRBD1 (6 bases). Per the germline V gene, CDR1 is WSHSY and CDR2 is SAAADI. V was cut by 8 bases and J by 1 base, with 11 bases left in between. This CDR3 comprises 13 residues. CDR3 nucleotide sequence: TGCGCCAGCGGTGTGGGGGCCCAAGAGACCCAGTACTTC. Translated: CASGVGAQETQYF.

The gene calls are TRBV28 and TRBJ2-1, with D perhaps matching TRBD2 (6 bases). Germline V gene sequence: CDR1 MDHEN, CDR2 SYDVKM. The CDR3 contains 16 residues. Trimming shortened V by 6 bases and J by 7 bases, and 22 bases separated the two germline ends. The CDR3 protein is CASSSSAGRSGNEQFF. The CDR3, as DNA: TGTGCCAGCAGCTCGTCAGCGGGTAGGTCTGGGAATGAGCAGTTCTTC.

The CDR3 DNA is TGTGCCAGCAGCTTCGGGAATTATGGCTACACCTTC. Translated: CASSFGNYGYTF. This chain joins TRBV11-2 and TRBJ1-2; D is uncertain. The V gene lost 3 bases and the J gene lost 5 bases, with 7 bases spanning the gap. This CDR3 is 12 amino acids long. Germline CDR1 reads SGHAT; CDR2 reads FQNNGV.

The chain couples TRBV6-8 to TRBJ2-7; 8 bases agree with TRBD2. Trimming removed 2 bases from V and 1 base from J; junction bases left unmatched: 7. Germline loops: CDR1 MNHGY, CDR2 SAAAGT. The CDR3 length is 16 residues. CDR3 sequence reads: CASSYPGLDHSYEQYV. In DNA form, the CDR3 reads TGTGCCAGCAGTTACCCGGGACTAGATCATTCCTACGAGCAGTACGTC.